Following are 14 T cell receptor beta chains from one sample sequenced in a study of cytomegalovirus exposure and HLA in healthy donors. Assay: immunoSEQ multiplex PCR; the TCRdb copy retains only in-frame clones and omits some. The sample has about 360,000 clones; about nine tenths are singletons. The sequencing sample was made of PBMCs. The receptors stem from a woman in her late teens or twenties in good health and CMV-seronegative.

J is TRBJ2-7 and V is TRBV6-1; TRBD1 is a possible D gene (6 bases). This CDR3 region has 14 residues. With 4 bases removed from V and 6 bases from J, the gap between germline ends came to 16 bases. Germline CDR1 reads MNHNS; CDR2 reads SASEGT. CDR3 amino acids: CASSGTGLFIEQYF. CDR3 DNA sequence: TGTGCCAGCAGTGGAACAGGGTTGTTCATCGAGCAGTACTTC.

The CDR3 loop reads CASSLSDRGTYEQYF. In DNA, the CDR3 is TGTGCCAGCAGTTTATCTGACAGGGGGACCTACGAGCAGTACTTC. V and J are TRBV6-6 and TRBJ2-7; 9 bases align to TRBD1. The J segment lost 2 bases and the V segment lost 4 bases, leaving 6 bases of the junction unmatched. The V gene's germline CDR1 is MNHNY and CDR2 SVGAGI (reference sequence). This CDR3 has 15 amino acids.

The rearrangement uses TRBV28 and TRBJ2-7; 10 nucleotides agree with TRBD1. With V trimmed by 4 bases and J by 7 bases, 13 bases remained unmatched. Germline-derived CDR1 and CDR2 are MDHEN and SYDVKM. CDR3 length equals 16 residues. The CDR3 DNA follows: TGTGCCAGCAGTTCACCCCGGGACAGGGGTTTGGGGGAGCAGTACTTC. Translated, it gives CASSSPRDRGLGEQYF.

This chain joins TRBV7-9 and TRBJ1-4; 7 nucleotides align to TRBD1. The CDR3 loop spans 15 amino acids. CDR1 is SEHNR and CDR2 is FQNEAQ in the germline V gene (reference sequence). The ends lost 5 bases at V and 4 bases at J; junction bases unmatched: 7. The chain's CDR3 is CASSPGQTNNEKLFF. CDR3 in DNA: TGTGCCAGCAGCCCGGGACAGACTAATAATGAAAAACTGTTTTTT.

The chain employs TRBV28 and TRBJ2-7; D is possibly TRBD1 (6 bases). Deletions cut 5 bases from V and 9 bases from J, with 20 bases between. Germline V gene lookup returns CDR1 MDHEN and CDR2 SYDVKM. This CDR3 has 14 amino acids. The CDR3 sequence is CASSRPTGRRLQYF. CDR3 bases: TGTGCCAGCAGTCGACCCACAGGGCGAAGACTGCAGTACTTC.

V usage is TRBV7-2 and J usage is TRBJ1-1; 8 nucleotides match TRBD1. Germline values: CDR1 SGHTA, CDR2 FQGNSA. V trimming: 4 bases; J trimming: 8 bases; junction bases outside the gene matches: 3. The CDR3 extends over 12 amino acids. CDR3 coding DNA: TGTGCCAGCAGCTGGACAGGGCAGGAAGCTTTCTTT. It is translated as CASSWTGQEAFF. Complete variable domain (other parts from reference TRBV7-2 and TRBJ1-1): GAGVSQSPSNKVTEKGKDVELRCDPISGHTALYWYRQSLGQGLEFLIYFQGNSAPDKSGLPSDRFSAERTGGSVSTLTIQRTQQEDSAVYLCASSWTGQEAFFGQGTRLTVV.

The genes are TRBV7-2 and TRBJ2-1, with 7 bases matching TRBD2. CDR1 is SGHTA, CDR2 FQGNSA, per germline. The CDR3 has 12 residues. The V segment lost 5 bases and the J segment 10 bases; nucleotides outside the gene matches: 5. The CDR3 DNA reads TGTGCCAGCAGCCCTCGGGGGGAGGAGCAGTTCTTC. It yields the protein CASSPRGEEQFF.

The CDR3 protein is CASFLGLASTDTQYF. CDR3 coding DNA: TGTGCCAGCTTCTTAGGACTAGCGAGCACAGATACGCAGTATTTT. The chain joins TRBV6-1 to TRBJ2-3; TRBD2 aligns across 9 bases. The CDR3 has 15 residues. With V trimmed by 8 bases and J by 0 bases, 6 bases remained unmatched. Looked up from germline, CDR1 is MNHNS and CDR2 is SASEGT.

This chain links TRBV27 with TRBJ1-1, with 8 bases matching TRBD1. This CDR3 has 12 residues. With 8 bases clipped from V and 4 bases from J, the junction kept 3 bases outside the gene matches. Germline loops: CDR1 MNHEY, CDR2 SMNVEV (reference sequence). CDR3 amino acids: CASRTGGTEAFF. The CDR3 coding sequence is TGTGCCAGCCGAACAGGGGGCACTGAAGCTTTCTTT.

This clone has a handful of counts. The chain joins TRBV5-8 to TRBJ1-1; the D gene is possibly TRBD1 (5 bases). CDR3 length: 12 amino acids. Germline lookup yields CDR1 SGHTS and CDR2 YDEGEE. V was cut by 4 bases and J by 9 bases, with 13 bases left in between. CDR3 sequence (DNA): TGTGCCAGCAGCAGGCTTAAGGGGCAAGCTTTCTTT. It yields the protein CASSRLKGQAFF.

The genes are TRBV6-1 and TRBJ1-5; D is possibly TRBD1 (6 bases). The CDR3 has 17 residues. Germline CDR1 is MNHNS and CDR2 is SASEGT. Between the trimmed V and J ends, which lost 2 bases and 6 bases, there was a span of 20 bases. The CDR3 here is CASSENLFTGRVQPQHF. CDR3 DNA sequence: TGTGCCAGCAGTGAAAATTTATTTACAGGGAGAGTTCAGCCCCAGCATTTT.

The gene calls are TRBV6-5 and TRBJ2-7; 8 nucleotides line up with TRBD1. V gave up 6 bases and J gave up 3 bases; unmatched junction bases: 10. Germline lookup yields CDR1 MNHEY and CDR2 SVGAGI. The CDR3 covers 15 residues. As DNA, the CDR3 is TGTGCCAGCAGAACCGGACAGGGAAGTTTCTACGAGCAGTACTTC. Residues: CASRTGQGSFYEQYF.

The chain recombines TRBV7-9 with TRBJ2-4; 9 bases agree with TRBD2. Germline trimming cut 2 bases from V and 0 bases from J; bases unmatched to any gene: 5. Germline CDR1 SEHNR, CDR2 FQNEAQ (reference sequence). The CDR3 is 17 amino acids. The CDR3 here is CASSLWASGTAKNIQYF. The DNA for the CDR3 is TGTGCCAGCAGCTTATGGGCTAGCGGGACAGCCAAAAACATTCAGTACTTC.

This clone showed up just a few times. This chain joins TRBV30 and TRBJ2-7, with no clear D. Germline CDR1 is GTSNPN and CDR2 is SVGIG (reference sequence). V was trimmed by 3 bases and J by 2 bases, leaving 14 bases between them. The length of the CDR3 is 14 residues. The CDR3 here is CAWRLKRSPYEQYF. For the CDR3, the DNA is TGTGCCTGGAGACTCAAGCGTTCTCCCTACGAGCAGTACTTC.